The clone carrying this TCR beta chain was counted at least ten times. The data derive from a study of T-cell memory formation after mild COVID-19. The overall study: The study found TCR clusters largely donor specific.

A single record per CDR3 protein comes from TCRdb applying MiXCR to the 5' RACE reads. This table has hundreds of thousands of distinct CDR3 sequences, 15% to 20% appearing once. The CDR3 has 12 residues. Germline values: CDR1 SGHDT, CDR2 YYEEEE. V trimming: 4 bases; J trimming: 7 bases; junction bases outside the gene matches: 1. The sample taken for sequencing was PBMCs or a T cell subset sorted from them (not recorded which). This chain connects TRBV5-6 to TRBJ1-4; 7 bases are a match to TRBD1. This TCR was recovered from an adult woman who had mild COVID-19 (a few samples of this study predate the infection). Cell type and time point are not known. The DNA for the CDR3 is TGTGCCAGCAGCGGGGACAGTGAAAAACTGTTTTTT. This codes for CASSGDSEKLFF.